Here is one T cell receptor beta chain with its context. The data originate from a study of graft-versus-host responses after intestinal transplantation. Overall study: Transplant recipients had multivisceral, liver-intestinal, or isolated intestinal grafts. Every recipient underwent anti-thymocyte globulin induction, then tacrolimus and steroids for about three years.

Here immunoSEQ multiplex PCR was the method, and the copy in TCRdb shows in-frame clones only, minus some. The data contain 4,600 or so clones, around 28% of them singletons. Researchers placed some 200,000 CFSE-labeled responder cells in culture with some 200,000 irradiated, violet-dye-labeled stimulator cells. The CDR3 totals 15 residues. V was shortened by 0 bases and J by 1 base, with 8 bases between the two germline ends. Germline values: CDR1 SGHRS, CDR2 YFSETQ. Sequences were derived from alloreactive CD4+ T cells from a mixed lymphocyte reaction culture, sampled before intestinal transplant. Subset: CFSE-low proliferating T cells sorted from roughly 6-day pre-transplant mixed lymphocyte reaction (GvH or HvG direction). The genes are TRBV5-1 and TRBJ1-5; D is perhaps TRBD1 (6 bases). The TCR comes from a human patient who received an intestinal transplant. The CDR3 protein is CASSLGDRSNQPQHF. The CDR3 DNA reads as TGCGCCAGCAGCTTGGGCGACAGGAGCAATCAGCCCCAGCATTTT.